Following are 24 T cell receptor beta chains from one sample sequenced in a study of lymphopenia after photon versus proton radiotherapy. Method: immunoSEQ multiplex PCR; TCRdb's copy keeps in-frame clones and lacks some. This sample carries approximately 20,000 clones, roughly nine tenths of them seen once, and the ten largest clones take about 9%. Here the sequenced sample was peripheral blood, taken from a patient treated with proton-based radiotherapy. The receptors shown here come from a man aged 70-80 years with pancreatic cancer.

This chain joins TRBV5-6 and TRBJ1-3, with D unresolved. The CDR3 is made up of 14 amino acids. The germline V and J ends were trimmed by 3 bases and 1 base, with 8 bases remaining between them. The germline V gene encodes CDR1 SGHDT and CDR2 YYEEEE. CDR3 nucleotide sequence: TGTGCCAGCAGCTATCGGATTTCTGGAAACACCATATATTTT. Translated, it gives CASSYRISGNTIYF.

This chain links TRBV30 with TRBJ2-7; D possibly corresponds to TRBD2 (6 bases). Deletions cut 3 bases from V and 5 bases from J, with 11 bases between. Per germline, CDR1 GTSNPN and CDR2 SVGIG (reference sequence). The CDR3 consists of 12 residues. CDR3 in amino acids: CAWSGSYNEQYF. Written as DNA, the CDR3 is TGTGCCTGGAGCGGGAGTTACAACGAGCAGTACTTC.

The chain couples TRBV5-1 to TRBJ1-4; D gene uncertain. Trimming cost V 1 base and J 2 bases, with 6 bases left between them. CDR3 length: 14 residues. Germline CDR1 is SGHRS and CDR2 is YFSETQ. CDR3 sequence (DNA): TGCGCCAGCAGCTTGACAGCCACTAATGAAAAACTGTTTTTT. Its protein product is CASSLTATNEKLFF.

The chain links TRBV7-2 to TRBJ2-2; the match to TRBD2 covers 7 bases. Germline V gene lookup returns CDR1 SGHTA and CDR2 FQGNSA. V lost 4 bases, J lost 6 bases, and 8 bases stayed unmatched. CDR3 length: 15 residues. CDR3 nucleotide sequence: TGTGCCAGCAGCTCATCCAGCGGGACCCCCGGGGAGCTGTTTTTT. It encodes CASSSSSGTPGELFF.

This sequence joins TRBV2 and TRBJ2-5, with 11 bases matching TRBD2. This CDR3 region has 16 residues. Losses at the gene ends were 4 bases for V and 5 bases for J; bases not matched to a gene: 9. CDR1 and CDR2 (germline): SNHLY, FYNNEI. The CDR3 nucleotides are TGTGCCAGCAGTGGAGGTAGCGGGAGGGCCCGGGAGACCCAGTACTTC. The encoded protein is CASSGGSGRARETQYF.

This clone was counted once. The chain couples TRBV7-8 to TRBJ2-7, with 10 positions matching TRBD1. The germline CDR1 and CDR2 sequences are SGHVS and FQNEAQ. This CDR3 spans 15 amino acids. With V trimmed by 4 bases and J by 5 bases, 8 bases remained unmatched. The CDR3 sequence: CASSSDRGRGDEQYF. The CDR3, as DNA: TGTGCCAGCAGCTCAGACAGGGGGCGCGGAGACGAGCAGTACTTC.

The chain combines TRBV7-2 with TRBJ2-5; 10 bases map to TRBD2. The germline V gene encodes CDR1 SGHTA and CDR2 FQGNSA. The CDR3 length is 16 residues. Germline trimming cut 5 bases from V and 13 bases from J; bases unmatched to any gene: 19. Written as DNA, the CDR3 is TGTGCCAGCAGCCCCGACCCTCTAGCGGGGGTCGCTTCCCTGTACTTC. Translated: CASSPDPLAGVASLYF. The full variable domain, completed using reference TRBV7-2 and TRBJ2-5, is GAGVSQSPSNKVTEKGKDVELRCDPISGHTALYWYRQSLGQGLEFLIYFQGNSAPDKSGLPSDRFSAERTGGSVSTLTIQRTQQEDSAVYLCASSPDPLAGVASLYFGPGTRLLVL.

This clone is a singleton in its sample. The chain has TRBV18 and TRBJ2-1, with a possible D match to TRBD2 (5 bases). The ends were cut back, 4 bases at V and 5 bases at J, with 18 bases in the middle. Looked up from germline, CDR1 is KGHSH and CDR2 is LQKENI. The length of the CDR3 is 16 residues. In nucleotides, the CDR3 is TGTGCCAGCTCACGCTCCGACGGGGTCAGAAACAATGAGCAGTTCTTC. It codes for CASSRSDGVRNNEQFF.

This chain connects TRBV7-9 to TRBJ2-7, with 16 bases matching TRBD2. Germline V gene data show CDR1 as SEHNR and CDR2 as FQNEAQ (reference sequence). V trimming: 4 bases; J trimming: 7 bases; junction bases outside the gene matches: 10. CDR3 length: 17 residues. The CDR3 nucleotides are TGTGCCAGCAGCTCCGGGACTAGCGGGAGGGTTGCTGGGGAGCAGTACTTC. It codes for CASSSGTSGRVAGEQYF.

This sequence joins TRBV5-6 and TRBJ1-2, with D tentatively TRBD1 (6 bases). The germline gives CDR1 SGHDT, CDR2 YYEEEE. The length of the CDR3 is 14 residues. The V end was cut by 4 bases, the J end by 2 bases, with 12 bases between. In DNA, the CDR3 is TGTGCCAGCAGCGTTCGGACAGACAACTATGGCTACACCTTC. It is translated as CASSVRTDNYGYTF.

Worth noting for this clone: This sample also contains other DNA sequences that code for the same CDR3. The chain joins TRBV2 to TRBJ1-2; D unresolved. The germline V and J ends were trimmed by 4 bases and 0 bases, with 6 bases remaining between them. The CDR3 contains 13 residues. The germline gives CDR1 SNHLY, CDR2 FYNNEI. The chain's CDR3 is CASSGQANYGYTF. The CDR3 DNA reads TGTGCCAGCAGTGGACAAGCTAACTATGGCTACACCTTC.

The chain is built from TRBV27 and TRBJ1-1, with D maybe TRBD1 (6 bases). CDR1 and CDR2 (germline): MNHEY, SMNVEV (reference sequence). Trimming pared 3 bases from V and 3 bases from J, leaving 11 bases between. The CDR3 loop spans 14 amino acids. The CDR3 here is CASSFGGQDTEAFF. CDR3 nucleotide sequence: TGTGCCAGCAGTTTTGGGGGGCAGGACACTGAAGCTTTCTTT.

The chain employs TRBV10-2 and TRBJ2-1; D possibly uses TRBD1 or TRBD2 (6 bases each). The CDR3 length is 14 residues. Germline V gene lookup returns CDR1 WSHSY and CDR2 SAAADI. Trimming removed 6 bases from V and 3 bases from J, with 12 bases in between. CDR3 loop: CASREGGSYNEQFF. Here the CDR3 DNA reads TGCGCCAGCAGAGAGGGGGGAAGCTACAATGAGCAGTTCTTC.

In its sample, this clone was seen once. This chain links TRBV5-1 with TRBJ2-7; 8 bases map to TRBD1. CDR3 length equals 13 residues. V trimming: 4 bases; J trimming: 6 bases; junction bases outside the gene matches: 6. Looked up from germline, CDR1 is SGHRS and CDR2 is YFSETQ. The CDR3 coding sequence is TGCGCCAGCAGCGGAAACACAGGGGGCGAGCAGTACTTC. It specifies CASSGNTGGEQYF.

The CDR3 spells CASSRTGAGSLHF. The CDR3 nucleotides are TGTGCCAGTAGTAGGACCGGGGCAGGTTCCCTCCACTTT. The V call is TRBV19, the J call TRBJ1-6; the D gene is possibly TRBD1 (5 bases). CDR1 and CDR2 (germline): LNHDA, SQIVND (reference sequence). There are 13 residues in the CDR3. Trimming stripped 4 bases from V and 14 bases from J, with 15 bases between.

The CDR3 DNA reads as TGCAGCGGAGTTGGGGACTACGAGCAGTACTTC. This encodes CSGVGDYEQYF. The gene calls are TRBV29-1 and TRBJ2-7; no firm D call. Trimming removed 7 bases at V and 3 bases at J, with 10 bases between. CDR1 is SQVTM and CDR2 is ANQGSEA in the germline V gene. The CDR3 covers 11 residues.

The chain uses TRBV30 and TRBJ2-1; TRBD1 matches at 8 bases. CDR3 size: 15 residues. With V trimmed by 2 bases and J by 7 bases, 10 bases remained unmatched. CDR1 GTSNPN and CDR2 SVGIG come from the germline V gene (reference sequence). CDR3 bases: TGTGCCTGGAGTACCACAGGGGGAAGTGGGAATGAGCAGTTCTTC. Its translation is CAWSTTGGSGNEQFF. Variable domain in full (rest from reference TRBV30 and TRBJ2-1): SQTIHQWPATLVQPVGSPLSLECTVEGTSNPNLYWYRQAAGRGLQLLFYSVGIGQISSEVPQNLSASRPQDRQFILSSKKLLLSDSGFYLCAWSTTGGSGNEQFFGPGTRLTVL.

The chain is built from TRBV19 and TRBJ1-1; D is undetermined. CDR1 and CDR2 from the germline V gene are LNHDA and SQIVND (reference sequence). V was pared by 3 bases and J by 2 bases, with 7 bases between. The CDR3 is 13 amino acids. This CDR3 reads CASSMGQNTEAFF. As DNA, the CDR3 is TGTGCCAGTAGTATGGGCCAAAACACTGAAGCTTTCTTT. The complete variable domain, with remaining parts taken from reference TRBV19 and TRBJ1-1, reads DGGITQSPKYLFRKEGQNVTLSCEQNLNHDAMYWYRQDPGQGLRLIYYSQIVNDFQKGDIAEGYSVSREKKESFPLTVTSAQKNPTAFYLCASSMGQNTEAFFGQGTRLTVV.

The V call is TRBV18, the J call TRBJ1-1; D remains unclear. Trimming took 3 bases from V and 8 from J, leaving 10 bases between them. The length of the CDR3 is 12 residues. Germline V CDR1 and CDR2: KGHSH, LQKENI. DNA of the CDR3: TGTGCCAGCTCACCGGCGCGGGAGGAAGCTTTCTTT. Its protein is CASSPAREEAFF.

This clone has a handful of counts. V gene TRBV6-1 combines with J gene TRBJ2-7; a possible D gene is TRBD1 (5 bases). Germline CDR1 and CDR2: MNHNS and SASEGT. V shed 4 bases and J shed 0 bases, with 10 bases lying between them. The CDR3 loop spans 14 amino acids. In DNA, the CDR3 is TGTGCCAGCAGTGGACGCAGGGACTCCTACGAGCAGTACTTC. Protein: CASSGRRDSYEQYF.

The chain employs TRBV19 and TRBJ2-3; D gene ambiguous. The length of the CDR3 is 15 residues. Germline-derived CDR1 and CDR2 are LNHDA and SQIVND (reference sequence). The V end lost 4 bases, the J end lost 0 bases, and 11 bases lay between the germline ends. The CDR3 DNA reads as TGTGCCAGTAGTAATCAGGAGACTAGCACAGATACGCAGTATTTT. Its translation is CASSNQETSTDTQYF.

The chain uses TRBV5-1 and TRBJ2-7; D unclear. Germline V lookup: CDR1 SGHRS, CDR2 YFSETQ. The CDR3 spans 14 residues. Between the trimmed V and J ends, which lost 2 bases and 2 bases, there was a span of 11 bases. CDR3 nucleotide sequence: TGCGCCAGCAGCTTAACCAGGAGTCCCTACGAGCAGTACTTC. This gives the protein CASSLTRSPYEQYF. Looking up the rest from reference TRBV5-1 and TRBJ2-7 gives the full variable domain: KAGVTQTPRYLIKTRGQQVTLSCSPISGHRSVSWYQQTPGQGLQFLFEYFSETQRNKGNFPGRFSGRQFSNSRSEMNVSTLELGDSALYLCASSLTRSPYEQYFGPGTRLTVT.

This sequence joins TRBV5-1 and TRBJ1-1; a possible D gene is TRBD1 (5 bases). The CDR3 extends over 21 amino acids. V was trimmed by 0 bases and J by 1 base, leaving 28 bases between them. In germline, CDR1 is SGHRS, CDR2 YFSETQ. The CDR3 is CASSLAQPRATGSASNTEAFF. The CDR3 nucleotides read TGCGCCAGCAGCTTGGCCCAACCGAGAGCAACAGGCTCCGCTTCGAACACTGAAGCTTTCTTT.

This clone has just one count. The chain couples TRBV7-9 to TRBJ2-1; no firm D call. The CDR3 contains 13 residues. Germline CDR1 and CDR2: SEHNR and FQNEAQ (reference sequence). Trimming pared 3 bases from V and 6 bases from J, leaving 9 bases between. CDR3 DNA: TGTGCCAGCAGCTTCGAAGTTCGCAATGAGCAGTTCTTC. This sequence encodes CASSFEVRNEQFF.